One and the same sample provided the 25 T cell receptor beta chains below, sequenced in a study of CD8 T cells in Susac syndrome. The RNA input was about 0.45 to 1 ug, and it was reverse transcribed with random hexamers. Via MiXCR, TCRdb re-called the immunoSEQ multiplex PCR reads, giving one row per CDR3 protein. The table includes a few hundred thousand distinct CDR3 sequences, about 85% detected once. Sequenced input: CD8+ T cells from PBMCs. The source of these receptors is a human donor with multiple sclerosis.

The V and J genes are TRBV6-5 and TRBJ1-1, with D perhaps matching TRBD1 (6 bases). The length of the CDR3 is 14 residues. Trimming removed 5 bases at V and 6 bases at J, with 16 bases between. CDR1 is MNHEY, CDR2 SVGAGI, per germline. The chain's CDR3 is CASSGQTGFAEAFF. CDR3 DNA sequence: TGTGCCAGCAGTGGGCAGACAGGATTCGCTGAAGCTTTCTTT.

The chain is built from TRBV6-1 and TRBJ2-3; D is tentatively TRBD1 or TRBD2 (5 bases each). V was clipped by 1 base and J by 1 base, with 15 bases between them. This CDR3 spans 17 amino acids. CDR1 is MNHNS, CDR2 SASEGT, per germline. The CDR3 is CASSEGPLGRGTDTQYF. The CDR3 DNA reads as TGTGCCAGCAGTGAAGGCCCACTAGGCAGGGGCACAGATACGCAGTATTTT.

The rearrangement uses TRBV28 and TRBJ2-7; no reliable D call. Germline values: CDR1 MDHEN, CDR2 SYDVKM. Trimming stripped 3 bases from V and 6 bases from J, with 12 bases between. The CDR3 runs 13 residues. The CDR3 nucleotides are TGTGCCAGCAGTTTGGCGACCGTTGGCGAGCAGTACTTC. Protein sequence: CASSLATVGEQYF.

DNA for the CDR3: TGCAGCGTTGAAGATCACCGGGCTAGACAACCCTACGAGCAGTACTTC. Translated, it gives CSVEDHRARQPYEQYF. V is TRBV29-1 and J is TRBJ2-7; D unclear. Per germline, CDR1 SQVTM and CDR2 ANQGSEA. The CDR3 loop spans 16 amino acids. The V end was cut by 0 bases, the J end by 2 bases, with 17 bases between.

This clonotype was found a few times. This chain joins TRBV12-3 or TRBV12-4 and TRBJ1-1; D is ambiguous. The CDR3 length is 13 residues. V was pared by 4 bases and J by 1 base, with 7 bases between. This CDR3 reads CASSYPENTEAFF. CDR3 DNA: TGTGCCAGCAGTTATCCTGAGAACACTGAAGCTTTCTTT.

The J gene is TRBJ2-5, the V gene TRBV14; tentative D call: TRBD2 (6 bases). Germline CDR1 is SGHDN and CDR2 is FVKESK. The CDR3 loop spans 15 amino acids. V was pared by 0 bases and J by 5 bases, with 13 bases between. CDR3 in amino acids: CASSQESGSGETQYF. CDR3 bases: TGTGCCAGCAGCCAAGAATCCGGGAGTGGTGAGACCCAGTACTTC.

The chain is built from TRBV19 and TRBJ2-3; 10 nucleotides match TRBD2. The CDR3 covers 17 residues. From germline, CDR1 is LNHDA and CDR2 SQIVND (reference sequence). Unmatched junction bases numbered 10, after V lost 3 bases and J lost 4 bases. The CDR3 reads CASSIASGRSPSDTQYF. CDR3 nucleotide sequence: TGTGCCAGTAGTATCGCTAGCGGGAGATCGCCTTCAGATACGCAGTATTTT.

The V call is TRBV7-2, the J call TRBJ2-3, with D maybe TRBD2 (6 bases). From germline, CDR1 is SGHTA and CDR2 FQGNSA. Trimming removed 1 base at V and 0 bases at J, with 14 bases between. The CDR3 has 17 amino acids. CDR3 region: CASSLGRSGTSTDTQYF. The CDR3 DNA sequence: TGTGCCAGCAGCTTAGGGAGATCCGGGACTAGCACAGATACGCAGTATTTT. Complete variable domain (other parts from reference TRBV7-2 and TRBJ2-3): GAGVSQSPSNKVTEKGKDVELRCDPISGHTALYWYRQSLGQGLEFLIYFQGNSAPDKSGLPSDRFSAERTGGSVSTLTIQRTQQEDSAVYLCASSLGRSGTSTDTQYFGPGTRLTVL.

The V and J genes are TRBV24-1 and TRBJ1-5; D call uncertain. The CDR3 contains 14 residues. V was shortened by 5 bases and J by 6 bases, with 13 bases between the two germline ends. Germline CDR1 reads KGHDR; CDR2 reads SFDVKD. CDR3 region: CATSGVGEGQPQHF. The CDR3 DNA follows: TGTGCCACCAGTGGGGTTGGAGAGGGTCAGCCCCAGCATTTT.

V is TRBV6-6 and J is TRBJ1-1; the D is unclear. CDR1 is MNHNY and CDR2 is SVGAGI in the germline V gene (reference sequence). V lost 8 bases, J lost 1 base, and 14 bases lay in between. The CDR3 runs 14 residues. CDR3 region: CASRFHPSNTEAFF. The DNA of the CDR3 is TGTGCCAGCCGTTTTCACCCCTCGAACACTGAAGCTTTCTTT.

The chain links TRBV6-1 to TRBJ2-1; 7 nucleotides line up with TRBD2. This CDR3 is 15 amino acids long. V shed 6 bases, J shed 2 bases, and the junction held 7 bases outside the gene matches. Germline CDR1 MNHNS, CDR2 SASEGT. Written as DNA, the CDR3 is TGTGCCAGCAGCCTTAGCGGGCCTGCCTACAATGAGCAGTTCTTC. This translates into CASSLSGPAYNEQFF.

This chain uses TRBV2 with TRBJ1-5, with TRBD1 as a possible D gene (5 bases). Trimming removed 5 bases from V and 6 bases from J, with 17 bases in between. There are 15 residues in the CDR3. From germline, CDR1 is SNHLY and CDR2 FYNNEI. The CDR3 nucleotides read TGTGCCAGCAGTCCCTCTGGGGCTGTCAGTCAGCCCCAGCATTTT. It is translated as CASSPSGAVSQPQHF.

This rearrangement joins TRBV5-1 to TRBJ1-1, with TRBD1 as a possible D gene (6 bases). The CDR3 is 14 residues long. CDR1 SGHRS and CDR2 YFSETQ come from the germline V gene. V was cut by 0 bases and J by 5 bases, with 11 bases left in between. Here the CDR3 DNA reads TGCGCCAGCAGCTTGGGGCAGGGGATGACTGAAGCTTTCTTT. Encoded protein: CASSLGQGMTEAFF.

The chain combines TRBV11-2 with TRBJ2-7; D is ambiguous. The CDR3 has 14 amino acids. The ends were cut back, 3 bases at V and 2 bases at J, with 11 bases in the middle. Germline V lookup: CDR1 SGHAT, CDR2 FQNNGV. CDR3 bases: TGTGCCAGCAGCTTCGCGGAGAGCCCCTACGAGCAGTACTTC. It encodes CASSFAESPYEQYF.

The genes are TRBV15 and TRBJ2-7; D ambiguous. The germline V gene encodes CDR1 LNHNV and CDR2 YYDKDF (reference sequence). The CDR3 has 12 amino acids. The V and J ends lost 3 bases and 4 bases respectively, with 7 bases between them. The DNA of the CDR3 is TGTGCCACCAGCAGCCTCGGATACGAGCAGTACTTC. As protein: CATSSLGYEQYF.

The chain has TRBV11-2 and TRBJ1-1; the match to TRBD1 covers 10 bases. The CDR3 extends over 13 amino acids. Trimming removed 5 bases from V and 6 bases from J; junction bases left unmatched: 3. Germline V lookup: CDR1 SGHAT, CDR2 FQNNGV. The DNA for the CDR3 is TGTGCCAGCAGCCTCGGGACAGGGGCTGAAGCTTTCTTT. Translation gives CASSLGTGAEAFF.

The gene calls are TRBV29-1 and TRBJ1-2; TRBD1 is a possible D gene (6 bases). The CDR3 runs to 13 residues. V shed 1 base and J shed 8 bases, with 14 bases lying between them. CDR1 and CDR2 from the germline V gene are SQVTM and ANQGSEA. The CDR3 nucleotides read TGCAGCGTTGAAGCAGGGGCCTCTCGGGGCTACACCTTC. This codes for CSVEAGASRGYTF. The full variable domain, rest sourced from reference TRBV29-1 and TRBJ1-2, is SAVISQKPSRDICQRGTSLTIQCQVDSQVTMMFWYRQQPGQSLTLIATANQGSEATYESGFVIDKFPISRPNLTFSTLTVSNMSPEDSSIYLCSVEAGASRGYTFGSGTRLTVV.

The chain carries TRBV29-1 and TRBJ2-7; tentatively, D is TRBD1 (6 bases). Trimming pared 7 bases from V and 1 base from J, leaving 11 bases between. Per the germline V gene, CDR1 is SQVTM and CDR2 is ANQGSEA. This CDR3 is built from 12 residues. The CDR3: CSAVQGSYEQYF. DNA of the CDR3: TGCAGCGCCGTACAGGGATCCTACGAGCAGTACTTC.

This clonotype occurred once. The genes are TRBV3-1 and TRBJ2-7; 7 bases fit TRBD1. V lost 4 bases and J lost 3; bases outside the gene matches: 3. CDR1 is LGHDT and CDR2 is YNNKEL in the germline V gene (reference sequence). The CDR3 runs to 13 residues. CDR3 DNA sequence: TGTGCCAGCAGCCGATGGACAGGCTACGAGCAGTACTTC. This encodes CASSRWTGYEQYF.

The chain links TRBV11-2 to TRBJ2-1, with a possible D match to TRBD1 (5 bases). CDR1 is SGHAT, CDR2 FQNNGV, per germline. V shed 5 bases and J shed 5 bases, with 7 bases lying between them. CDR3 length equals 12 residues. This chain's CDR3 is CASSVGDNEQFF. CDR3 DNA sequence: TGTGCCAGCAGCGTAGGGGACAATGAGCAGTTCTTC.

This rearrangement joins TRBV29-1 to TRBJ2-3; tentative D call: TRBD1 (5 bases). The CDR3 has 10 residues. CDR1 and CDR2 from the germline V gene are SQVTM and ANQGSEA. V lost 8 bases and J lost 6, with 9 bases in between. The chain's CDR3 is CSYRLDTQYF. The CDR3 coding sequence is TGCAGCTACAGGTTGGATACGCAGTATTTT.

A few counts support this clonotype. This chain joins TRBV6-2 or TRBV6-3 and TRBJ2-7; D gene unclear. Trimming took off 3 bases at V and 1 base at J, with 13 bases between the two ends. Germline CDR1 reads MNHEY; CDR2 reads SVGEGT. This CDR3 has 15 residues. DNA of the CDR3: TGTGCCAGCAGTTATCCCCCGACTGATTCCTACGAGCAGTACTTC. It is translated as CASSYPPTDSYEQYF.

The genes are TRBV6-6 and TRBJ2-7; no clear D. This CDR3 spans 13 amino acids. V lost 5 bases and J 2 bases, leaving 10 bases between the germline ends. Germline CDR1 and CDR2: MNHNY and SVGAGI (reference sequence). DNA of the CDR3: TGTGCCAGCAGTAACAGTCAGACCTACGAGCAGTACTTC. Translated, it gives CASSNSQTYEQYF.

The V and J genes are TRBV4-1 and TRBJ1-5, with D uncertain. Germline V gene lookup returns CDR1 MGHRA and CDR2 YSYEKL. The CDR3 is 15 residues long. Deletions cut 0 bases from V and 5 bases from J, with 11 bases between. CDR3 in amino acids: CASSQDSAPDQPQHF. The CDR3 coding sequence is TGCGCCAGCAGCCAAGATTCCGCTCCAGATCAGCCCCAGCATTTT.

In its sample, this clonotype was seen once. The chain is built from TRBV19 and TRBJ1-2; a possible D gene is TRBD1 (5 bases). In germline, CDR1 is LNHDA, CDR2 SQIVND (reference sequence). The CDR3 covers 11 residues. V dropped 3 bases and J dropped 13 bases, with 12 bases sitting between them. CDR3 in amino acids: CASSMGEVGTF. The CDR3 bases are TGTGCCAGTAGTATGGGGGAGGTCGGCACCTTC.